This TCR beta chain was captured in a study of OX40 agonist ivuxolimab in advanced cancers. Repertoires were generated with immunoSEQ multiplex PCR, while TCRdb's copy carries only in-frame clones and drops some. Of tens of thousands of clones in the sample, 81% were seen once. Whole-study findings and limits: Within 6 weeks, CD4+ and CD8+ blood T cells expanded clonally at 0.1 to 3.0 mg/kg. More expanded clones were found, on average, in CD8+ than in CD4+ T cells.

To note about this clone: Its matching antigen is unknown.

CDR3 length: 14 residues. The J segment lost 1 base and the V segment lost 5 bases, leaving 3 bases of the junction unmatched. Germline lookup yields CDR1 SGHTA and CDR2 FQGTGA. Sequencing used CD4+ or CD8+ T cells sorted from blood, obtained in a trial of the OX40 agonist ivuxolimab. The receptor's source is an adult with an advanced solid tumor such as melanoma, head and neck, liver or kidney cancer. V and J are TRBV7-3 and TRBJ1-1; 8 bases are shared with TRBD1. The CDR3 DNA follows: TGTGCCAGCAGCCCAGGACAGGGGAACACTGAAGCTTTCTTT. It yields the protein CASSPGQGNTEAFF.